One sample yielded the 30 T cell receptor beta chains listed below, sequenced in a study of early T cells in non-severe SARS-CoV-2 infection. TCRdb reanalysed the 5' RACE reads using MiXCR and keeps one entry per CDR3 protein. The sample holds approximately 99,000 distinct CDR3 sequences, about an eighth seen once. What was sequenced was whole blood. The receptors stem from an adult who was a healthcare worker with PCR-confirmed SARS-CoV-2 infection or an uninfected control (not recorded which).

J is TRBJ1-6 and V is TRBV3-1; 10 bases map to TRBD1. The CDR3 covers 15 residues. Germline trimming cut 6 bases from V and 13 bases from J; bases unmatched to any gene: 12. Germline V gives CDR1 LGHDT, CDR2 YNNKEL (reference sequence). The DNA for the CDR3 is TGTGCCAGCAGTCTACCGGGACAGGGGCCCTTGCCCCTCCACTTT. This gives the protein CASSLPGQGPLPLHF.

About this clonotype: The final CDR3 position lacks the conserved phenylalanine or tryptophan, pointing to a likely read error. The chain is built from TRBV28 and TRBJ2-1, with TRBD1 identical over 8 bases. V gave up 8 bases and J gave up 4 bases; unmatched junction bases: 1. The CDR3 sequence is 12 residues long. Germline V gene data show CDR1 as MDHEN and CDR2 as SYDVKM. The CDR3 sequence is CASGDRYNEQFS. The CDR3 bases are TGTGCCAGCGGGGACAGGTACAATGAGCAGTTCTCC.

This clonotype was observed at least ten times. V usage is TRBV11-2 and J usage is TRBJ2-5; the D is unclear. Germline V lookup: CDR1 SGHAT, CDR2 FQNNGV. V lost 3 bases, J lost 0 bases, and 11 bases lay in between. The CDR3 has 15 amino acids. The DNA of the CDR3 is TGTGCCAGCAGCTTGTCCGGCCGGTACCAAGAGACCCAGTACTTC. This gives the protein CASSLSGRYQETQYF.

This clonotype was seen repeatedly, ten times or more. The rearrangement uses TRBV7-8 and TRBJ2-5; maybe TRBD1 (6 bases). V was trimmed by 3 bases and J by 4 bases, leaving 18 bases between them. Germline CDR1 reads SGHVS; CDR2 reads FQNEAQ. The CDR3 spans 16 residues. CDR3 coding DNA: TGTGCCAGCAGCTTCTCAGGGGCTGGGCCACGAGAGACCCAGTACTTC. As protein: CASSFSGAGPRETQYF. Together with reference TRBV7-8 and TRBJ2-5, the CDR3 gives the full variable domain: GAGVSQSPRYKVAKRGQDVALRCDPISGHVSLFWYQQALGQGPEFLTYFQNEAQLDKSGLPSDRFFAERPEGSVSTLKIQRTQQEDSAVYLCASSFSGAGPRETQYFGPGTRLLVL.

At least ten counts were recorded for this clonotype. The chain is built from TRBV2 and TRBJ2-5; D unclear. V shed 7 bases and J shed 0 bases, with 9 bases lying between them. Germline V gene data show CDR1 as SNHLY and CDR2 as FYNNEI. This CDR3 has 13 amino acids. The CDR3 sequence: CASTDLYQETQYF. Written as DNA, the CDR3 is TGTGCCAGCACTGACTTGTACCAAGAGACCCAGTACTTC.

The chain links TRBV29-1 to TRBJ2-5; D call uncertain. The V end lost 0 bases, the J end lost 3 bases, and 11 bases lay between the germline ends. Germline assignment: CDR1 SQVTM and CDR2 ANQGSEA. This CDR3 spans 14 amino acids. The CDR3 loop reads CSVEDRAAEETQYF. CDR3 nucleotides: TGCAGCGTTGAAGATAGGGCAGCCGAAGAGACCCAGTACTTC.

At least ten counts were recorded for this clonotype. The chain carries TRBV28 and TRBJ2-2, with D unresolved. The CDR3 is 14 residues long. The V end was cut by 4 bases, the J end by 2 bases, with 8 bases between. Germline V gene sequence: CDR1 MDHEN, CDR2 SYDVKM. CDR3 amino acids: CASSWSSNTGELFF. Here the CDR3 DNA reads TGTGCCAGCAGTTGGTCCTCTAACACCGGGGAGCTGTTTTTT.

For this clonotype: Since no conserved phenylalanine or tryptophan closes the CDR3, a read error is the likely cause. The chain uses TRBV20-1 and TRBJ1-1; D is undetermined. This CDR3 spans 19 amino acids. The ends were cut back, 8 bases at V and 2 bases at J, with 33 bases in the middle. Per germline, CDR1 DFQATT and CDR2 SNEGSKA (reference sequence). The chain's CDR3 is CSSTQSRRGGEFRNTEAFS. CDR3 sequence (DNA): TGCAGTTCTACTCAATCCCGTCGGGGAGGAGAGTTCCGTAACACTGAAGCTTTCTCT.

This clonotype was found many times. This chain links TRBV9 with TRBJ2-3; TRBD2 matches at 11 bases. Trimming at V came to 2 bases and at J to 3 bases, leaving 2 bases not matched to a gene. The CDR3 has 15 residues. From germline, CDR1 is SGDLS and CDR2 YYNGEE. The chain's CDR3 is CASSVASGRTDTQYF. Here the CDR3 DNA reads TGTGCCAGCAGCGTCGCTAGCGGGAGGACAGATACGCAGTATTTT.

A remark on this clonotype: A read error is possible here, since a much larger clone lies one base away. The chain is built from TRBV9 and TRBJ2-3; D gene unclear. This CDR3 is 14 amino acids long. Germline V CDR1 and CDR2: SGDLS, YYNGEE. The CDR3 here is CANSVVGLTDTQYF. The CDR3 DNA reads TGTGCCAACAGCGTAGTAGGCCTTACAGATACGCAGTATTTT.

This clonotype was observed at least ten times. The gene calls are TRBV6-1 and TRBJ2-1, with a possible D match to TRBD2 (5 bases). The CDR3 contains 15 residues. V shed 3 bases and J shed 2 bases, with 11 bases lying between them. Per the germline V gene, CDR1 is MNHNS and CDR2 is SASEGT. This chain's CDR3 is CASSESRLPYNEQFF. In nucleotides, the CDR3 is TGTGCCAGCAGTGAGTCCAGACTACCCTACAATGAGCAGTTCTTC.

The chain links TRBV28 to TRBJ1-3; no reliable D call. From germline, CDR1 is MDHEN and CDR2 SYDVKM. V shed 6 bases and J shed 0 bases, with 12 bases lying between them. The CDR3 runs 15 residues. In DNA form, the CDR3 reads TGTGCCAGCAGCTCTCTCGCAGCCTCTGGAAACACCATATATTTT. Amino acids: CASSSLAASGNTIYF.

The V gene is TRBV5-1, the J gene TRBJ1-3; 7 nucleotides line up with TRBD1. J gave up 1 base and V 5 bases, and 9 bases lay outside the gene matches. CDR3 length: 16 amino acids. In germline, CDR1 is SGHRS, CDR2 YFSETQ. For the CDR3, the DNA is TGCGCCAGCAGTCTTGGGACAGTCGGATCTGGAAACACCATATATTTT. Translated: CASSLGTVGSGNTIYF.

The J gene is TRBJ2-2, the V gene TRBV5-5; 7 nucleotides align to TRBD2. After removal of 0 bases from V and 4 bases from J, the junction contained 6 bases not matched to a gene. Germline CDR1 is SGHKS and CDR2 is YYEKEE (reference sequence). This CDR3 has 16 amino acids. CDR3 DNA sequence: TGTGCCAGCAGCTTGGTCGGTTCTAGCGGCACCGGGGAGCTGTTTTTT. It encodes CASSLVGSSGTGELFF.

The rearrangement links TRBV12-3 or TRBV12-4 to TRBJ2-5; D is undetermined. Trimming took 2 bases from V and 2 from J, leaving 12 bases between them. This CDR3 contains 15 residues. The CDR3 DNA follows: TGTGCCAGCAGTTTACGGGCTAAATCTCAAGAGACCCAGTACTTC. It encodes CASSLRAKSQETQYF.

The chain has TRBV2 and TRBJ1-5, with 10 nucleotides matching TRBD1. Germline values: CDR1 SNHLY, CDR2 FYNNEI. This CDR3 contains 14 residues. J gave up 7 bases and V 7 bases, and 7 bases lay outside the gene matches. The CDR3 reads CASTWDRGYQPQHF. The CDR3 DNA follows: TGTGCCAGCACCTGGGACAGGGGTTACCAGCCCCAGCATTTT.

This clonotype was seen a few times. The gene calls are TRBV12-3 or TRBV12-4 and TRBJ1-3; D call uncertain. The V end was cut by 2 bases, the J end by 10 bases, with 3 bases between. This CDR3 is built from 10 residues. The CDR3 here is CASSLSTIYF. In nucleotides, the CDR3 is TGTGCCAGCAGTTTAAGTACCATATATTTT.

The table lists this clonotype with many counts. This chain links TRBV9 with TRBJ2-2, with D possibly matching TRBD2 (6 bases). This CDR3 comprises 17 residues. V was trimmed by 4 bases and J by 7 bases, leaving 23 bases between them. Per the germline V gene, CDR1 is SGDLS and CDR2 is YYNGEE. CDR3 sequence (DNA): TGTGCCAGCAGCCCCTCCCACCGGGACTCTGAGGTCGGGGAGCTGTTTTTT. Translation: CASSPSHRDSEVGELFF. The full variable domain, with the rest looked up from reference TRBV9 and TRBJ2-2, is DSGVTQTPKHLITATGQRVTLRCSPRSGDLSVYWYQQSLDQGLQFLIQYYNGEERAKGNILERFSAQQFPDLHSELNLSSLELGDSALYFCASSPSHRDSEVGELFFGEGSRLTVL.

This clonotype was recorded a few times. The chain employs TRBV30 and TRBJ2-7; D gene uncertain. The V and J ends lost 6 bases and 4 bases respectively, with 22 bases between them. This CDR3 comprises 15 residues. Germline CDR1 is GTSNPN and CDR2 is SVGIG (reference sequence). Here the CDR3 reads CACRALGIRPYEQYF. The CDR3 DNA reads as TGTGCCTGCCGGGCCCTGGGGATCCGACCTTACGAGCAGTACTTC.

This clonotype has a count of ten or more. The V gene is TRBV5-5, the J gene TRBJ2-7; 9 nucleotides match TRBD1. The junction had 11 bases not matched to a gene; V was cut back by 4 bases and J by 9 bases. The CDR3 is 14 amino acids. Germline V gives CDR1 SGHKS, CDR2 YYEKEE (reference sequence). The CDR3 DNA sequence: TGTGCCAGCAGCAACAGGGACAGGGCAGTTGGGCAGTACTTC. Its protein product is CASSNRDRAVGQYF.

At least ten counts were recorded for this clonotype. The chain has TRBV7-9 and TRBJ2-1, with no clear D. The germline V and J ends were trimmed by 1 base and 9 bases, with 13 bases remaining between them. CDR1 is SEHNR and CDR2 is FQNEAQ in the germline V gene (reference sequence). The CDR3 sequence is 14 residues long. CDR3 nucleotides: TGTGCCAGCAGCTTAGTTTCCCGACATGCTGAGCAGTTCTTC. Its protein product is CASSLVSRHAEQFF.

The chain combines TRBV6-5 with TRBJ2-5; 8 bases are shared with TRBD1. V lost 0 bases, J lost 4 bases, and 13 bases stayed unmatched. Germline V gives CDR1 MNHEY, CDR2 SVGAGI. The CDR3 extends over 18 amino acids. The CDR3 bases are TGTGCCAGCAGTTACTCCTGGTCAGGACAGGGAGAAGGAGAGACCCAGTACTTC. It specifies CASSYSWSGQGEGETQYF.

This clonotype has ten or more counts. The V and J genes are TRBV10-3 and TRBJ2-1; D gene unclear. Germline values: CDR1 ENHRY, CDR2 SYGVKD. The CDR3 extends over 14 amino acids. CDR3 loop: CAIRGNFPHNEQFF. The DNA for the CDR3 is TGTGCAATACGAGGAAACTTCCCGCACAATGAGCAGTTCTTC.

Many counts were recorded for this clonotype. The chain joins TRBV21-1 to TRBJ2-3; TRBD1, the D gene given by the table, was not confirmed from the DNA. TRBV21-1 is noted as a pseudogene. The CDR3 length is 16 residues. The CDR3 DNA reads TGTGCCAGCAGCAAAGGGACAGGGACTAGCACAGATACGCAGTATTTT. The encoded protein is CASSKGTGTSTDTQYF.

This clonotype was seen a few times. The gene calls are TRBV6-1 and TRBJ2-3; 9 bases agree with TRBD1. The V gene's germline CDR1 is MNHNS and CDR2 SASEGT. The CDR3 spans 15 residues. Trimming removed 6 bases from V and 4 bases from J; junction bases left unmatched: 8. The CDR3 bases are TGTGCCAGCAGCGTTGGGACAGGGTGGGCAGATACGCAGTATTTT. Translated: CASSVGTGWADTQYF.

This clonotype was detected ten times or more. The chain carries TRBV19 and TRBJ1-1; D remains unclear. The CDR3 sequence is 15 residues long. The V end lost 6 bases, the J end lost 2 bases, and 16 bases lay between the germline ends. The germline V gene has CDR1 LNHDA and CDR2 SQIVND (reference sequence). Here the CDR3 DNA reads TGTGCCAGTAGGACAAGACGGGCCGGAAACACTGAAGCTTTCTTT. Translation: CASRTRRAGNTEAFF.

The chain uses TRBV27 and TRBJ2-7; TRBD1 might be the D (6 bases). CDR1 and CDR2 from the germline V gene are MNHEY and SMNVEV (reference sequence). This CDR3 contains 14 residues. V dropped 4 bases and J dropped 2 bases, with 12 bases sitting between them. CDR3 sequence reads: CASSSQGPTYEQYF. CDR3 DNA sequence: TGTGCCAGCAGTTCCCAGGGGCCGACCTACGAGCAGTACTTC.

This clonotype showed up just once. A much larger clone differs by one base, so this may be a read error. The rearrangement joins TRBV29-1 to TRBJ1-2; TRBD1 might be the D (5 bases). The V and J ends lost 2 bases and 8 bases respectively, with 15 bases between them. Germline V gives CDR1 SQVTM, CDR2 ANQGSEA. The CDR3 contains 13 residues. CDR3 region: CSVETNQGGGYTF. In DNA, the CDR3 is TGCAGCGTTGAAACCAACCAGGGCGGCGGCTACACCTTC. The whole variable domain, remainder taken from reference TRBV29-1 and TRBJ1-2, is SAVISQKPSRDICQRGTSLTIQCQVDSQVTMMFWYRQQPGQSLTLIATANQGSEATYESGFVIDKFPISRPNLTFSTLTVSNMSPEDSSIYLCSVETNQGGGYTFGSGTRLTVV.

This clonotype was seen more than once but under ten times. This sequence joins TRBV5-5 and TRBJ2-7; 9 nucleotides match TRBD1. Per the germline V gene, CDR1 is SGHKS and CDR2 is YYEKEE (reference sequence). V shed 4 bases and J 4 bases; nucleotides not matched to a gene: 9. The length of the CDR3 is 15 residues. The CDR3 DNA reads TGTGCCAGCAGCCTAGGGGTGACAGGGGGATACGAGCAGTACTTC. This codes for CASSLGVTGGYEQYF.

The J gene is TRBJ2-3, the V gene TRBV27; TRBD2 matches 9 bases. Germline CDR1 and CDR2: MNHEY and SMNVEV (reference sequence). The ends lost 4 bases at V and 4 bases at J; junction bases unmatched: 15. There are 18 residues in the CDR3. The CDR3 loop is CASSSIGMVAGVADTQYF. CDR3 DNA sequence: TGTGCCAGCAGTTCCATCGGGATGGTAGCGGGAGTCGCAGATACGCAGTATTTT.